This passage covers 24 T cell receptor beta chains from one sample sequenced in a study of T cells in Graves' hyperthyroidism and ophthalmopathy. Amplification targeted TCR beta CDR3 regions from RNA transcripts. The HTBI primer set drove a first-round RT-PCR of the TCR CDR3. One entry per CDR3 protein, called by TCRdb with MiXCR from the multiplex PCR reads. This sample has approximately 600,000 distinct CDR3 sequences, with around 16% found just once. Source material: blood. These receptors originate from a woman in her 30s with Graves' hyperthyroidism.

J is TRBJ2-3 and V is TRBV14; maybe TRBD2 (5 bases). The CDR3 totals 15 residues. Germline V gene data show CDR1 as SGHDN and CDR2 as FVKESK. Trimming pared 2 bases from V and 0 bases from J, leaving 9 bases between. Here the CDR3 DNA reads TGTGCCAGCAGCCAACCCGGGATTAGCACAGATACGCAGTATTTT. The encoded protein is CASSQPGISTDTQYF.

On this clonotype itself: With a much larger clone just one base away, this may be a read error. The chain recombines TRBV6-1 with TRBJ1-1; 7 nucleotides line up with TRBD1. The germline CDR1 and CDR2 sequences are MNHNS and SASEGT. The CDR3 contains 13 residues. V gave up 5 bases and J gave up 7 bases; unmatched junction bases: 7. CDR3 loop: CASSRDRDDEAFF. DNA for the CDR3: TGTGCCAGCAGTCGCGACAGGGACGATGAAGCTTTCTTT.

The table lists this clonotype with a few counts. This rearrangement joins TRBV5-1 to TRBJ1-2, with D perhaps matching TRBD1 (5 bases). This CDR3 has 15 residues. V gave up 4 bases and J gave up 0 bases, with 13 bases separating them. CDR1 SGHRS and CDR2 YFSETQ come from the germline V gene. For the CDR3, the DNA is TGCGCCAGCAGCGGAGGGGACGGTTCTAACTATGGCTACACCTTC. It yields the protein CASSGGDGSNYGYTF.

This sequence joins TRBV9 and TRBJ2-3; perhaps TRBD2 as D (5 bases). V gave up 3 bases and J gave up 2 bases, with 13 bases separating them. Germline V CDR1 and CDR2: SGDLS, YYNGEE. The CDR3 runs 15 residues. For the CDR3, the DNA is TGTGCCAGCAGCGGATGGCGGACTCACACAGATACGCAGTATTTT. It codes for CASSGWRTHTDTQYF.

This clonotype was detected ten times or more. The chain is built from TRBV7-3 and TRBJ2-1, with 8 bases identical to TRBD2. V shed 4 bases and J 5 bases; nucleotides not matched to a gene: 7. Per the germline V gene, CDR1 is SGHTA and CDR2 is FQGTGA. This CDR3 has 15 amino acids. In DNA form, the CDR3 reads TGTGCCAGCAGCTATGACGGGGGGGGACACAATGAGCAGTTCTTC. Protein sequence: CASSYDGGGHNEQFF.

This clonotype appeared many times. In DNA, the CDR3 is TGTGCCAGCAGTTTAATAGGACAGAACACCGGGGAGCTGTTTTTT. It translates to CASSLIGQNTGELFF. The chain couples TRBV28 to TRBJ2-2; TRBD1 is a possible D gene (5 bases). Deletions cut 2 bases from V and 1 base from J, with 8 bases between. The germline V gene has CDR1 MDHEN and CDR2 SYDVKM. The CDR3 consists of 15 residues. The complete variable domain, with remaining parts taken from reference TRBV28 and TRBJ2-2, reads DVKVTQSSRYLVKRTGEKVFLECVQDMDHENMFWYRQDPGLGLRLIYFSYDVKMKEKGDIPEGYSVSREKKERFSLILESASTNQTSMYLCASSLIGQNTGELFFGEGSRLTVL.

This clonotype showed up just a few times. Written as DNA, the CDR3 is TGTGCCGGCCCAGGGGCTGGAGATACGCAGTATTTT. This sequence encodes CAGPGAGDTQYF. The V call is TRBV30, the J call TRBJ2-3, with a weak D call TRBD1 (6 bases). Trimming took 8 bases from V and 5 from J, leaving 14 bases between them. This CDR3 contains 12 residues. Germline CDR1 GTSNPN, CDR2 SVGIG (reference sequence).

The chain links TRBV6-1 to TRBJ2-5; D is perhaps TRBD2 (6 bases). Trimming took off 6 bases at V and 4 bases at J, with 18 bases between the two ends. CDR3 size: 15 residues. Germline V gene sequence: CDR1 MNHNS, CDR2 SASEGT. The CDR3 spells CASSPISNGGETQYF. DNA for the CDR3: TGTGCCAGCAGCCCCATATCGAACGGGGGAGAGACCCAGTACTTC.

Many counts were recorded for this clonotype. CDR3 in DNA: TGTGCCAGCTCACCTAGACTAGCGGGAGGCCGGGTGAATGAGCAGTTCTTC. Encoded protein: CASSPRLAGGRVNEQFF. This chain links TRBV18 with TRBJ2-1; 13 nucleotides agree with TRBD2. V shed 3 bases, J shed 7 bases, and the junction held 9 bases outside the gene matches. This CDR3 spans 17 amino acids. Looked up from germline, CDR1 is KGHSH and CDR2 is LQKENI.

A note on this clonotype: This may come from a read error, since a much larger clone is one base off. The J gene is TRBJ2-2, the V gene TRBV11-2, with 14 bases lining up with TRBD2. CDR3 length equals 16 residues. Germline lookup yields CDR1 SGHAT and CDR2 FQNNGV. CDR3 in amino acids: CASSLGLAGATGELLF. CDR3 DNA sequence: TGTGCCAGCAGCCTGGGACTAGCGGGAGCTACCGGGGAGCTGCTTTTT.

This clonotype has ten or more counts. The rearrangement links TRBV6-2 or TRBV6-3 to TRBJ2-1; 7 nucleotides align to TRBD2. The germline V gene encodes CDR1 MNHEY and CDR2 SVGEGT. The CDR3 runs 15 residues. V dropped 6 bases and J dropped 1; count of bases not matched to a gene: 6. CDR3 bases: TGTGCCAGCAGGGGACTATCCGCTTCCTACAATGAGCAGTTCTTC. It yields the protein CASRGLSASYNEQFF.

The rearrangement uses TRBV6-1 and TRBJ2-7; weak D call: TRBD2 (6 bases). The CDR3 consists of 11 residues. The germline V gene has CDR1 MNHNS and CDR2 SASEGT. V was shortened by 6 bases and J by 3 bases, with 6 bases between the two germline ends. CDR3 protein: CASRDYYEQYF. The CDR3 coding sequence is TGTGCCAGCAGGGACTACTACGAGCAGTACTTC.

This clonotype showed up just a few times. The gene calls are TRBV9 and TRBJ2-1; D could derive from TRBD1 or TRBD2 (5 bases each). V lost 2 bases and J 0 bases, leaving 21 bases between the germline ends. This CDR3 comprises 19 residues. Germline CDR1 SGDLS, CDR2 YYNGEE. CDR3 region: CASSVGGLSGLSSYNEQFF. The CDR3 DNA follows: TGTGCCAGCAGCGTTGGGGGTCTTTCAGGTTTGAGCTCCTACAATGAGCAGTTCTTC.

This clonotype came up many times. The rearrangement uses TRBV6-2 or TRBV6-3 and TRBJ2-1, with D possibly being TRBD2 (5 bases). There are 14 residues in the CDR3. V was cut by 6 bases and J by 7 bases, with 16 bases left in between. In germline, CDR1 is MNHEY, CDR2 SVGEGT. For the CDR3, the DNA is TGTGCCAGCAGCCCCGAGGGCCCCTTGAATGAGCAGTTCTTC. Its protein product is CASSPEGPLNEQFF.

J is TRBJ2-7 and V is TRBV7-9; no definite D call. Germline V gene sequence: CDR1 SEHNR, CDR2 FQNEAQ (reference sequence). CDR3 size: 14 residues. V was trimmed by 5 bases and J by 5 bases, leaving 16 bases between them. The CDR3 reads CASSPSVVVDEQYF. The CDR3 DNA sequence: TGTGCCAGCAGCCCCTCGGTGGTAGTTGACGAGCAGTACTTC. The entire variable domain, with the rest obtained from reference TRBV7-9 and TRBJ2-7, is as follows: DTGVSQNPRHKITKRGQNVTFRCDPISEHNRLYWYRQTLGQGPEFLTYFQNEAQLEKSRLLSDRFSAERPKGSFSTLEIQRTEQGDSAMYLCASSPSVVVDEQYFGPGTRLTVT.

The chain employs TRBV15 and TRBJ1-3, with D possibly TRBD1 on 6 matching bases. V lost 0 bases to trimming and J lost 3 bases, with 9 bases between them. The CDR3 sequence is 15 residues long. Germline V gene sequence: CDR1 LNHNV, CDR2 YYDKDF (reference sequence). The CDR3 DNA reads TGTGCCACCAGCAGAGACCGGACAGATGGAAACACCATATATTTT. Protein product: CATSRDRTDGNTIYF.

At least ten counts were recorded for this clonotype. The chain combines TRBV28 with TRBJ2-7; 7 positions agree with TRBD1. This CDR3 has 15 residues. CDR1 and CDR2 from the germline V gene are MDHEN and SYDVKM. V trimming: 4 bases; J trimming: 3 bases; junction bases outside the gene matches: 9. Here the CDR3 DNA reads TGTGCCAGCAGTTCCAACTACAGGGGTGTCTACGAGCAGTACTTC. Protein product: CASSSNYRGVYEQYF.

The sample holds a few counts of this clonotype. In DNA, the CDR3 is TGCAGCGTTGACTTGGGTGGGCAGTATTTT. Translating gives CSVDLGGQYF. This chain joins TRBV29-1 and TRBJ2-3; D is ambiguous. Germline CDR1 is SQVTM and CDR2 is ANQGSEA. The CDR3 spans 10 residues. Between the trimmed V and J ends, which lost 3 bases and 11 bases, there was a span of 9 bases.

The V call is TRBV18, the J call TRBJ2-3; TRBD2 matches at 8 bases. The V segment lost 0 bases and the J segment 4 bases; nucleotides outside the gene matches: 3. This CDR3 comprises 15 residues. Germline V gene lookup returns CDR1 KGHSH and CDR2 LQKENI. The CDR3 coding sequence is TGTGCCAGCTCACCACCAGCGGGAGTTGCAGATACGCAGTATTTT. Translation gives CASSPPAGVADTQYF. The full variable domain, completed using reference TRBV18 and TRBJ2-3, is NAGVMQNPRHLVRRRGQEARLRCSPMKGHSHVYWYRQLPEEGLKFMVYLQKENIIDESGMPKERFSAEFPKEGPSILRIQQVVRGDSAAYFCASSPPAGVADTQYFGPGTRLTVL.

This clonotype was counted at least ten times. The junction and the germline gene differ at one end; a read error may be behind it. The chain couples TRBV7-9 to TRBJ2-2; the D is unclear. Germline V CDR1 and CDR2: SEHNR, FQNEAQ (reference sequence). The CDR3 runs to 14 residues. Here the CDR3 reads CASSLGRNTGELFF. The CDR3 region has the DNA TGTGCCAGCAGTTTAGGGCGTAACACCGGGGAGCTGTTTTTT.

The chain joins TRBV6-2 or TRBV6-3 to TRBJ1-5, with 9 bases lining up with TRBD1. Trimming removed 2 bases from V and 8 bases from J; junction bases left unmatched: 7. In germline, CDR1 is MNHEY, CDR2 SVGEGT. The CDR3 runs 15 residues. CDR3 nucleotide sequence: TGTGCCAGCAGTTACCGGGACAGGGATTGGGAGCCCCAGCATTTT. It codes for CASSYRDRDWEPQHF.

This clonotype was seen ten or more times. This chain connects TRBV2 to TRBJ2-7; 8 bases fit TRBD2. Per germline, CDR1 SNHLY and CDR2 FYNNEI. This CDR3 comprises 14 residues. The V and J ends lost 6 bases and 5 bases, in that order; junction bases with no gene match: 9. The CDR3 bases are TGTGCCAGCAGAAGACGGGAGGGCCTAAACGAGCAGTACTTC. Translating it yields CASRRREGLNEQYF.

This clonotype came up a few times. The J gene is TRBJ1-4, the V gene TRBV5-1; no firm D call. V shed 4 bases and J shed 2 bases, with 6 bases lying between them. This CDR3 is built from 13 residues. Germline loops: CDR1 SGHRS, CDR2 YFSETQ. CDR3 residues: CASSGQTNEKLFF. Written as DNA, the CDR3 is TGCGCCAGCAGCGGGCAGACTAATGAAAAACTGTTTTTT.

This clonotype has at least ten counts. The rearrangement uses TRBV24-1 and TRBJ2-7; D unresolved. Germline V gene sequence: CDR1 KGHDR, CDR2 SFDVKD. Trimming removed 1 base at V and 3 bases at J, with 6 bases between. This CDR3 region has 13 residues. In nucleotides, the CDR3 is TGTGCCACCAGTGATTTCATGGGCTACGAGCAGTACTTC. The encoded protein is CATSDFMGYEQYF.